This T cell receptor beta chain originates from a study of T cell repertoires in cytomegalovirus infection. Study at large: Public TCR beta signature analysis indicated the presence of both CMV infection and matching HLA type. General study findings and limits: Of the TCR beta families, the public ones yielded a cumulative frequency that identified carriers of CMV plus the relevant HLA. The study found HLA-C-restricted CMV-specific TCR beta clonotypes dominating the ex vivo response.

In TCRdb, the reads were re-called with MiXCR into one record per CDR3 protein. The sample has 200,000 to 250,000 distinct CDR3 sequences, roughly 34% seen once; the top ten hold roughly three fifths. Remarks on this clonotype: Antigen unknown.

Sequencing was performed on CD8+ T cells from cultured PBMCs, taken from culture after CMV antigen stimulation. The TCR originated in a human donor in good health (CMV status not recorded). Some clones in this sample may be carry-over from other donors' samples.

CDR3 DNA sequence: TGTGCCAGCAGTTCGGGGGGGGCGGCTAACACCGGGGAGCTGTTTTTT. It yields the protein CASSSGGAANTGELFF. The rearrangement uses TRBV28 and TRBJ2-2; 8 bases match TRBD2. The CDR3 is 16 residues long. The trim removed 4 bases at V and 2 bases at J, leaving 6 bases unmatched. CDR1 and CDR2 (germline): MDHEN, SYDVKM.